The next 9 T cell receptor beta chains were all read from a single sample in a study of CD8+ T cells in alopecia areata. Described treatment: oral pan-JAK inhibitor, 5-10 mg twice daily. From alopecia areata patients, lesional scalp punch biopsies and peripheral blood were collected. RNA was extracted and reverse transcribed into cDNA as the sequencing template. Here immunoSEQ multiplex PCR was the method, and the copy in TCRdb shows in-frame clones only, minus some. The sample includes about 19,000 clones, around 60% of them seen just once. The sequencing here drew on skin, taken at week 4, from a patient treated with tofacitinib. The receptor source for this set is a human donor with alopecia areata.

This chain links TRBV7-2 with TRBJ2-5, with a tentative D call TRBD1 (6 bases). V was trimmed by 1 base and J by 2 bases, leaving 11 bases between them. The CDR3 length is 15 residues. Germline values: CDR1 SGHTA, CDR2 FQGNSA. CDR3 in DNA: TGTGCCAGCAGCTTAGGCAGGGGATATCAAGAGACCCAGTACTTC. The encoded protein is CASSLGRGYQETQYF. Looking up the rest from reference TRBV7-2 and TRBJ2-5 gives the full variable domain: GAGVSQSPSNKVTEKGKDVELRCDPISGHTALYWYRQSLGQGLEFLIYFQGNSAPDKSGLPSDRFSAERTGGSVSTLTIQRTQQEDSAVYLCASSLGRGYQETQYFGPGTRLLVL.

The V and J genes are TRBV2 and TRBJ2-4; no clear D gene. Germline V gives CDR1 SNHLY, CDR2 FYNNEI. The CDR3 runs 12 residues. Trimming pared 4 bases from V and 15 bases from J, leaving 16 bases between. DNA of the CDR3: TGTGCCAGCAGTGGGACCGTCGAGGTTCGGTACTTC. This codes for CASSGTVEVRYF.

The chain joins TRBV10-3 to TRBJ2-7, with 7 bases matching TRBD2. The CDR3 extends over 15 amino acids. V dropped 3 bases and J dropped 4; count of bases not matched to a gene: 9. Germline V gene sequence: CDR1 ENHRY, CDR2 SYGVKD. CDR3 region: CAISDSGRGGYEQYF. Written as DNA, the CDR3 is TGTGCCATCAGTGATAGTGGGAGGGGAGGTTACGAGCAGTACTTC.

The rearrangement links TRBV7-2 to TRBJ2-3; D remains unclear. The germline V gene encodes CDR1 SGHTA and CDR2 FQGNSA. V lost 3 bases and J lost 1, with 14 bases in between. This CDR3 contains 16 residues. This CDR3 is CASSFSTRWGTDTQYF. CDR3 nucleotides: TGTGCCAGCAGCTTCAGCACGCGGTGGGGCACAGATACGCAGTATTTT.

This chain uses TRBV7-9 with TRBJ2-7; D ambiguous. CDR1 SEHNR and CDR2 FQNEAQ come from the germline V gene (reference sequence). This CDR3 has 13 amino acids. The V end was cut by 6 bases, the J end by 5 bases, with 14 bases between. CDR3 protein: CASSLGLRDEQYF. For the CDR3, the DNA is TGTGCCAGCAGTTTGGGCCTTCGGGACGAGCAGTACTTC.

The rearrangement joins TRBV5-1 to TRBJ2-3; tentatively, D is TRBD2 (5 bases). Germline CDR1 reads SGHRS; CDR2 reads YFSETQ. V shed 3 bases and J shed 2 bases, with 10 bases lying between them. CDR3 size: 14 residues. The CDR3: CASSWRTPTDTQYF. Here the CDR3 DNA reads TGCGCCAGCAGCTGGCGGACTCCCACAGATACGCAGTATTTT.

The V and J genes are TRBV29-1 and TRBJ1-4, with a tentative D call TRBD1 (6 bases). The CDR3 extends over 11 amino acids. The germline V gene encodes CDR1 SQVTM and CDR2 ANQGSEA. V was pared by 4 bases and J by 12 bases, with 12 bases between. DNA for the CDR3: TGCAGCGTTGGTCGGGGGCGCGAACTGTTTTTT. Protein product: CSVGRGRELFF.

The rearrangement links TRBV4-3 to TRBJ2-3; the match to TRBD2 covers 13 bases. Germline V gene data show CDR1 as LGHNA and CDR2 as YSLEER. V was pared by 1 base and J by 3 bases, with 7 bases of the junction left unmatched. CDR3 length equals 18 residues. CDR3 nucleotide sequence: TGCGCCAGCAGCCAAGTAATCGGGACTAGCGGGGTTACAGATACGCAGTATTTT. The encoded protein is CASSQVIGTSGVTDTQYF.

CDR3 in amino acids: CASSRGSSGGRAKNIQYF. The CDR3 bases are TGCGCCAGCAGCCGTGGCTCTAGCGGGGGACGAGCCAAAAACATTCAGTACTTC. The rearrangement joins TRBV4-1 to TRBJ2-4, with 10 bases lining up with TRBD2. With 4 bases clipped from V and 0 bases from J, the junction kept 9 bases outside the gene matches. CDR3 size: 18 residues. Germline V gives CDR1 MGHRA, CDR2 YSYEKL.